This T cell receptor beta chain was retrieved from a study of T cell responses to AZD1222 COVID-19 vaccine. The repertoire was sequenced with immunoSEQ multiplex PCR; TCRdb's copy has only in-frame clones and lacks some. The sample contains over 150,000 clones, roughly 94% of which appear only once. Study-wide findings and caveats: Repertoires in all cases were sampled only once the peak T cell response had passed.

Points on this clone: Its antigen remains unknown.

The source is an adult who received the AZD1222 COVID-19 vaccine. The sequences come from peripheral blood, collected 28 days after the second AZD1222 dose.

CDR3: CASSPYGVYQETQYF. The CDR3 nucleotides read TGTGCCAGCAGCCCCTATGGTGTGTACCAAGAGACCCAGTACTTC. The rearrangement joins TRBV6-5 to TRBJ2-5, with unresolved D. Per the germline V gene, CDR1 is MNHEY and CDR2 is SVGAGI. The CDR3 extends over 15 amino acids. The V end was cut by 6 bases, the J end by 0 bases, with 14 bases between.